The 27 T cell receptor beta chains given below trace back to one sample, sequenced in a study of blood T cells in healthy people across ages. The authors ran a second PCR of roughly 6 to 12 cycles using a sample-barcoded 5' primer and a J-beta primer mix. Using its own MiXCR run on the 5' RACE reads, TCRdb lists one record per CDR3 protein. The sample carries around 800,000 distinct CDR3 sequences, roughly 26% recorded once. This same sample was also part of a study on T cells of mothers and their children.

The sample comprised blood. These receptors originate from a boy aged 10-17 years in good health.

This clonotype came up a few times. The V and J genes are TRBV9 and TRBJ2-4, with TRBD2 matching over 14 bases. Germline-derived CDR1 and CDR2 are SGDLS and YYNGEE. V was clipped by 3 bases and J by 1 base; unmatched bases: 6. The CDR3 sequence is 18 residues long. The CDR3 bases are TGTGCCAGCAGCGCCGGACTAGCGGGAGGCCGGGCCAAAAACATTCAGTACTTC. Protein sequence: CASSAGLAGGRAKNIQYF.

J is TRBJ2-2 and V is TRBV20-1; 8 bases agree with TRBD2. The CDR3 has 14 amino acids. Germline V gene lookup returns CDR1 DFQATT and CDR2 SNEGSKA (reference sequence). V was clipped by 2 bases and J by 4 bases; unmatched bases: 3. DNA of the CDR3: TGCAGTGCTAGATCTGGGACTAGCACCGGGGAGCTGTTTTTT. Its translation: CSARSGTSTGELFF.

The rearrangement uses TRBV10-3 and TRBJ2-1; 10 bases are a match to TRBD1. CDR1 and CDR2 from the germline V gene are ENHRY and SYGVKD. The CDR3 consists of 14 residues. The trim removed 10 bases at V and 10 bases at J, leaving 13 bases unmatched. The CDR3 spells CASGQGVGRGEQFF. CDR3 bases: TGTGCCAGCGGACAGGGGGTTGGTAGGGGGGAGCAGTTCTTC.

This chain connects TRBV7-2 to TRBJ1-2; unclear D gene. Germline lookup yields CDR1 SGHTA and CDR2 FQGNSA. The V end lost 1 base, the J end lost 5 bases, and 14 bases lay between the germline ends. This CDR3 spans 15 amino acids. The CDR3 region has the DNA TGTGCCAGCAGCTTAGGAAGCTCTGTCCTATATGGCTACACCTTC. It is translated as CASSLGSSVLYGYTF.

This clonotype was recorded many times. J is TRBJ2-7 and V is TRBV2, with D maybe TRBD1 (6 bases). V gave up 8 bases and J gave up 1 base, with 9 bases separating them. The CDR3 covers 12 residues. Looked up from germline, CDR1 is SNHLY and CDR2 is FYNNEI. The CDR3 loop reads CASRGQSYEQYF. For the CDR3, the DNA is TGTGCCAGCCGCGGACAGTCCTACGAGCAGTACTTC.

This clonotype was observed a handful of times. The chain carries TRBV4-2 and TRBJ1-1; TRBD1 is a possible D gene (5 bases). Germline CDR1 reads LGHNA; CDR2 reads YNFKEQ. The CDR3 has 14 amino acids. V lost 4 bases to trimming and J lost 5 bases, with 14 bases between them. The CDR3 DNA is TGTGCCAGCAGCCGGGGGGTAGTTCTGACTGAAGCTTTCTTT. This sequence encodes CASSRGVVLTEAFF.

J is TRBJ1-4 and V is TRBV27; D call uncertain. There are 14 residues in the CDR3. The V gene lost 4 bases and the J gene lost 8 bases, with 14 bases spanning the gap. From germline, CDR1 is MNHEY and CDR2 SMNVEV (reference sequence). This chain's CDR3 is CASSSRRASEKLFF. The CDR3 DNA reads TGTGCCAGCAGTTCGAGACGGGCTTCGGAAAAACTGTTTTTT.

The chain combines TRBV9 with TRBJ2-2; a possible D gene is TRBD1 (6 bases). This CDR3 has 14 amino acids. CDR1 is SGDLS, CDR2 YYNGEE, per germline. Trimming pared 0 bases from V and 5 bases from J, leaving 8 bases between. CDR3 in DNA: TGTGCCAGCAGCGTAGCCCAGGGGACCGGGGAGCTGTTTTTT. Translated, it gives CASSVAQGTGELFF.

The rearrangement joins TRBV4-1 to TRBJ2-5; tentatively, D is TRBD1 (6 bases). This CDR3 is 15 amino acids long. The V gene lost 0 bases and the J gene lost 5 bases, with 13 bases spanning the gap. The germline CDR1 and CDR2 sequences are MGHRA and YSYEKL. The CDR3 sequence is CASSQDRQARETQYF. In DNA form, the CDR3 reads TGCGCCAGCAGCCAAGACCGACAGGCGAGGGAGACCCAGTACTTC.

This clonotype was counted a few times. The CDR3 DNA follows: TGTGCCAGCAGGGTGACAGGGGCAGAGACCCAGTACTTC. This encodes CASRVTGAETQYF. V is TRBV28 and J is TRBJ2-5; TRBD1 agrees at 8 bases. CDR1 is MDHEN and CDR2 is SYDVKM in the germline V gene. Trimming cost V 6 bases and J 4 bases; bases outside gene matches: 4. The CDR3 totals 13 residues. The full variable domain, in which reference TRBV28 and TRBJ2-5 provide the parts outside the CDR3, is DVKVTQSSRYLVKRTGEKVFLECVQDMDHENMFWYRQDPGLGLRLIYFSYDVKMKEKGDIPEGYSVSREKKERFSLILESASTNQTSMYLCASRVTGAETQYFGPGTRLLVL.

The CDR3 loop is CASSSPGGTGGSGYTF. The CDR3 DNA reads as TGTGCCAGCAGCTCGCCTGGGGGGACAGGGGGCAGTGGCTACACCTTC. V is TRBV7-2 and J is TRBJ1-2, with 12 bases fitting TRBD1. The CDR3 covers 16 residues. Germline lookup yields CDR1 SGHTA and CDR2 FQGNSA. V gave up 4 bases and J gave up 7 bases; unmatched junction bases: 10.

This clonotype was counted only a few times. V and J are TRBV12-3 or TRBV12-4 and TRBJ2-5; 8 bases fit TRBD1. TRBJ2-7 explains the end of the DNA better; the J call may be wrong. The CDR3 loop spans 15 amino acids. The CDR3 here is CASNPGDRMMSEQYF. In DNA form, the CDR3 reads TGTGCCAGCAACCCGGGGGACAGGATGATGAGCGAGCAGTACTTC.

This clonotype was detected only once. The CDR3 DNA follows: TGTGCCAGCAGCTCCACCCCGGGACAACTCTATGGCTACACCTTC. Its translation: CASSSTPGQLYGYTF. The chain recombines TRBV7-2 with TRBJ1-2; D is possibly TRBD1 (6 bases). This CDR3 is 15 amino acids long. V was pared by 4 bases and J by 4 bases, with 16 bases between. The germline gives CDR1 SGHTA, CDR2 FQGNSA.

The CDR3 loop reads CSARDPKGAGTHYYEQYF. The CDR3 bases are TGCAGTGCTAGAGATCCCAAGGGAGCCGGGACACATTACTACGAGCAGTACTTC. V and J are TRBV20-1 and TRBJ2-7, with D possibly TRBD1 on 6 matching bases. The length of the CDR3 is 18 residues. V was cut by 0 bases and J by 3 bases, with 24 bases left in between. CDR1 and CDR2 from the germline V gene are DFQATT and SNEGSKA (reference sequence).

J is TRBJ2-5 and V is TRBV6-6; D perhaps matches TRBD1 (7 bases). The CDR3 loop spans 13 amino acids. Per the germline V gene, CDR1 is MNHNY and CDR2 is SVGAGI (reference sequence). Trimming took 8 bases from V and 4 from J, leaving 14 bases between them. The CDR3 nucleotides read TGTGCCAGCCGCCAGGGGGGAGCAGAGACCCAGTACTTC. This codes for CASRQGGAETQYF.

In this sample, this clonotype turned up a few times. This chain connects TRBV27 to TRBJ2-5; 15 bases line up with TRBD2. This CDR3 comprises 19 residues. Germline lookup yields CDR1 MNHEY and CDR2 SMNVEV (reference sequence). Trimming cost V 2 bases and J 5 bases; bases outside gene matches: 12. The DNA for the CDR3 is TGTGCCAGCAGTTTAGGGGCCGGACTAGCGGGGGGGCCAAGGGAGACCCAGTACTTC. Amino acids: CASSLGAGLAGGPRETQYF.

The V call is TRBV5-1, the J call TRBJ2-1, with 15 bases identical to TRBD2. CDR3 size: 16 residues. With 4 bases clipped from V and 4 bases from J, the junction kept 3 bases outside the gene matches. Germline values: CDR1 SGHRS, CDR2 YFSETQ. The CDR3 nucleotides are TGCGCCAGCAGCGAGGGACTAGCGGGGGGATACAATGAGCAGTTCTTC. This encodes CASSEGLAGGYNEQFF.

This clonotype was counted a few times. This chain links TRBV6-7 with TRBJ2-6; weak D call: TRBD1 (6 bases). TRBV6-7 is sorted into the ORF group, with uncertain function. V lost 5 bases to trimming and J lost 2 bases, with 10 bases between them. This CDR3 spans 15 amino acids. CDR3 protein: CASSPTGPGANVLTF. The DNA of the CDR3 is TGTGCCAGCAGTCCCACAGGGCCTGGGGCCAACGTCCTGACTTTC.

This clonotype was seen only a few times. An end of the junction differs from the germline gene, which may be a read error. V usage is TRBV12-3 or TRBV12-4 and J usage is TRBJ1-3; D is undetermined. The CDR3 extends over 16 amino acids. The CDR3: CASSSRVLEAGNTIYF. As DNA, the CDR3 is TGTGCCAGCAGTTCCCGGGTCCTGGAAGCTGGGAACACCATATATTTT.

This clonotype was seen repeatedly, ten times or more. The chain couples TRBV5-1 to TRBJ2-5; weak D call: TRBD2 (5 bases). Looked up from germline, CDR1 is SGHRS and CDR2 is YFSETQ. The V gene lost 1 base and the J gene lost 3 bases, with 16 bases spanning the gap. The CDR3 is made up of 16 amino acids. CDR3 region: CASSLTPRGFEETQYF. The CDR3 DNA follows: TGCGCCAGCAGCTTGACTCCCCGCGGGTTTGAAGAGACCCAGTACTTC.

This clonotype was seen more than once but under ten times. The chain is built from TRBV7-9 and TRBJ2-5; 8 positions match TRBD1. The CDR3 length is 14 residues. Germline V gives CDR1 SEHNR, CDR2 FQNEAQ (reference sequence). Losses at the gene ends were 8 bases for V and 5 bases for J; bases not matched to a gene: 10. CDR3 coding DNA: TGTGCCAGCGGCGAGACAGGGGTTTATGAGACCCAGTACTTC. Protein sequence: CASGETGVYETQYF.

The chain links TRBV12-3 or TRBV12-4 to TRBJ2-5, with 7 bases lining up with TRBD2. The J call is in doubt because the DNA end fits TRBJ2-1 better. This CDR3 has 15 amino acids. The CDR3 nucleotides are TGTGCCAGCAGTTTCGAGCGGGGAACTTACAATGAGCAGTTCTTC. Amino acids: CASSFERGTYNEQFF.

The chain carries TRBV12-5 and TRBJ1-5, with D possibly matching TRBD1 (6 bases). Trimming left V 0 bases short and J 5 bases short, with 17 bases between. This CDR3 is 17 amino acids long. Germline values: CDR1 LGHNT, CDR2 FRNRAP. CDR3 region: CASGLVSYRDGDQPQHF. The DNA for the CDR3 is TGTGCTAGTGGTTTGGTAAGCTACAGGGACGGGGATCAGCCCCAGCATTTT.

This sequence joins TRBV7-9 and TRBJ2-5, with 7 bases lining up with TRBD2. V was pared by 4 bases and J by 5 bases, with 10 bases of the junction left unmatched. The CDR3 spans 15 residues. Germline V gene sequence: CDR1 SEHNR, CDR2 FQNEAQ (reference sequence). CDR3 loop: CASSSQGSGLETQYF. CDR3 nucleotides: TGTGCCAGCAGCTCCCAGGGTAGCGGGCTGGAGACCCAGTACTTC.

The V and J genes are TRBV28 and TRBJ1-2; D is ambiguous. The CDR3 length is 13 residues. V shed 10 bases and J shed 0 bases, with 12 bases lying between them. Per germline, CDR1 MDHEN and CDR2 SYDVKM. The chain's CDR3 is CATNSLPNYGYTF. CDR3 DNA sequence: TGTGCCACTAACTCGCTACCTAACTATGGCTACACCTTC.

The gene calls are TRBV5-1 and TRBJ2-7; D not resolved. The CDR3 loop spans 13 amino acids. Trimming stripped 10 bases from V and 3 bases from J, with 17 bases between. Germline loops: CDR1 SGHRS, CDR2 YFSETQ. CDR3 amino acids: CASRTKEFYEQYF. The CDR3 coding sequence is TGCGCCTCTAGGACCAAGGAATTCTACGAGCAGTACTTC.

The chain employs TRBV10-3 and TRBJ2-5; no clear D gene. This CDR3 has 14 residues. The germline gives CDR1 ENHRY, CDR2 SYGVKD. Deletions cut 0 bases from V and 4 bases from J, with 9 bases between. The CDR3 loop reads CAISESNRAETQYF. The CDR3 nucleotides are TGTGCCATCAGTGAGTCGAACCGGGCAGAGACCCAGTACTTC.